These 24 T cell receptor beta chains were sequenced from one sample in a study of PD-L1 blockade in urothelial cancer. Some clones are missing from TCRdb's copy, which holds only in-frame ones; the method was immunoSEQ multiplex PCR. The sample records 30,000 to 50,000 clones, around 88% being singletons. Material: PBMCs, obtained around atezolizumab (anti-PD-L1) treatment. Source of these receptors: a man aged 55 to 70 with urothelial cancer.

The chain links TRBV19 to TRBJ2-5; 7 bases map to TRBD1. Germline V gives CDR1 LNHDA, CDR2 SQIVND (reference sequence). V shed 3 bases and J 0 bases; nucleotides not matched to a gene: 7. This CDR3 has 16 residues. CDR3 sequence (DNA): TGTGCCAGTAGTATGAGGGGACAGCAAGACCAAGAGACCCAGTACTTC. It yields the protein CASSMRGQQDQETQYF.

This rearrangement joins TRBV28 to TRBJ2-7; D gene unclear. V was trimmed by 5 bases and J by 3 bases, leaving 8 bases between them. CDR1 MDHEN and CDR2 SYDVKM come from the germline V gene. This CDR3 has 12 amino acids. Here the CDR3 DNA reads TGTGCCAGCAGTCCCCCCGGCTACGAGCAGTACTTC. Translation: CASSPPGYEQYF. Full variable domain (remainder filled in from reference TRBV28 and TRBJ2-7): DVKVTQSSRYLVKRTGEKVFLECVQDMDHENMFWYRQDPGLGLRLIYFSYDVKMKEKGDIPEGYSVSREKKERFSLILESASTNQTSMYLCASSPPGYEQYFGPGTRLTVT.

The chain carries TRBV1 and TRBJ1-1; TRBD1 reflects the table's D call only, with no check against the DNA. TRBV1 is a pseudogene segment. CDR3 length: 13 amino acids. The CDR3, as DNA: TGCACCAGCAGCCACCAGGGGAGAACTGAAGCTTTCTTT. Protein: CTSSHQGRTEAFF.

This sequence joins TRBV28 and TRBJ2-7; no firm D call. The V gene lost 1 base and the J gene lost 2 bases, with 9 bases spanning the gap. The CDR3 has 14 amino acids. The V gene's germline CDR1 is MDHEN and CDR2 SYDVKM. CDR3 loop: CASSLFGTPYEQYF. CDR3 DNA: TGTGCCAGCAGTTTATTCGGTACCCCCTACGAGCAGTACTTC. Full variable domain (remainder filled in from reference TRBV28 and TRBJ2-7): DVKVTQSSRYLVKRTGEKVFLECVQDMDHENMFWYRQDPGLGLRLIYFSYDVKMKEKGDIPEGYSVSREKKERFSLILESASTNQTSMYLCASSLFGTPYEQYFGPGTRLTVT.

CDR3 in amino acids: CASSTHRGRKDGYTF. The DNA for the CDR3 is TGTGCCAGCAGTACCCACAGGGGGCGGAAGGATGGCTACACCTTC. The chain couples TRBV27 to TRBJ1-2, with 9 bases identical to TRBD1. The CDR3 totals 15 residues. V shed 5 bases, J shed 6 bases, and the junction held 10 bases outside the gene matches. Germline V gene lookup returns CDR1 MNHEY and CDR2 SMNVEV (reference sequence).

The chain recombines TRBV5-1 with TRBJ1-1; TRBD1 is a possible D gene (5 bases). Germline CDR1 reads SGHRS; CDR2 reads YFSETQ. V shed 2 bases and J shed 4 bases, with 6 bases lying between them. The CDR3 is 12 residues long. The CDR3 loop reads CASSFGGTEAFF. CDR3 nucleotide sequence: TGCGCCAGCAGCTTCGGGGGCACTGAAGCTTTCTTT.

The chain links TRBV10-2 to TRBJ2-2; 8 nucleotides align to TRBD1. The J segment lost 3 bases and the V segment lost 5 bases, leaving 2 bases of the junction unmatched. This CDR3 has 14 amino acids. The germline V gene has CDR1 WSHSY and CDR2 SAAADI. CDR3: CASSLGQDTGELFF. CDR3 bases: TGCGCCAGCAGTCTGGGACAGGACACCGGGGAGCTGTTTTTT.

V usage is TRBV19 and J usage is TRBJ1-3, with D hard to call. This CDR3 region has 16 residues. V was cut by 5 bases and J by 2 bases, with 16 bases left in between. Looked up from germline, CDR1 is LNHDA and CDR2 is SQIVND (reference sequence). Here the CDR3 reads CASSLQAGFTGNTIYF. The CDR3 DNA follows: TGTGCCAGTAGTCTTCAGGCTGGGTTCACTGGAAACACCATATATTTT.

J is TRBJ1-1 and V is TRBV7-2, with TRBD1 matching 12 bases. The J segment lost 5 bases and the V segment lost 2 bases, leaving 3 bases of the junction unmatched. CDR3 size: 15 residues. The V gene's germline CDR1 is SGHTA and CDR2 FQGNSA. The CDR3 loop reads CASSLKGQGATEAFF. CDR3 DNA: TGTGCCAGCAGCTTAAAGGGACAGGGGGCAACTGAAGCTTTCTTT.

The chain employs TRBV9 and TRBJ2-2; 8 bases match TRBD2. Germline CDR1 is SGDLS and CDR2 is YYNGEE. After removal of 0 bases from V and 3 bases from J, the junction contained 7 bases not matched to a gene. The length of the CDR3 is 17 residues. CDR3 sequence: CASSVGTSGSHTGELFF. The CDR3 coding sequence is TGTGCCAGCAGCGTAGGTACCAGCGGGAGTCACACCGGGGAGCTGTTTTTT.

CDR3 nucleotide sequence: TGTGCCAGCAGTTCCATACAGGGGGCCGGATCACCCCTCCACTTT. It encodes CASSSIQGAGSPLHF. The chain couples TRBV27 to TRBJ1-6; 9 nucleotides line up with TRBD1. J lost 10 bases, V lost 4 bases, and 8 bases had no gene match. The germline gives CDR1 MNHEY, CDR2 SMNVEV (reference sequence). This CDR3 has 15 amino acids.

The chain joins TRBV27 to TRBJ2-2, with a tentative D call TRBD2 (7 bases). The CDR3 spans 16 residues. Trimming left V 6 bases short and J 0 bases short, with 14 bases between. Germline CDR1 MNHEY, CDR2 SMNVEV (reference sequence). This chain's CDR3 is CASSRGGHPNTGELFF. Written as DNA, the CDR3 is TGTGCCAGCAGCCGCGGGGGACACCCGAACACCGGGGAGCTGTTTTTT.

CDR3 coding DNA: TGTGCCAGCAGCCCAGGACAGGATTATGGCTACACCTTC. It yields the protein CASSPGQDYGYTF. The chain couples TRBV7-3 to TRBJ1-2; TRBD1 agrees at 7 bases. With V trimmed by 5 bases and J by 5 bases, 5 bases remained unmatched. The CDR3 sequence is 13 residues long. Germline V gene sequence: CDR1 SGHTA, CDR2 FQGTGA. Complete variable domain (other parts from reference TRBV7-3 and TRBJ1-2): GAGVSQTPSNKVTEKGKYVELRCDPISGHTALYWYRQSLGQGPEFLIYFQGTGAADDSGLPNDRFFAVRPEGSVSTLKIQRTERGDSAVYLCASSPGQDYGYTFGSGTRLTVV.

The rearrangement links TRBV10-3 to TRBJ1-1; 8 bases are shared with TRBD1. The trim removed 5 bases at V and 0 bases at J, leaving 5 bases unmatched. CDR3 length equals 15 residues. Germline V gene sequence: CDR1 ENHRY, CDR2 SYGVKD. Here the CDR3 reads CAISTGGGMNTEAFF. As DNA, the CDR3 is TGTGCCATCAGTACAGGGGGAGGCATGAACACTGAAGCTTTCTTT.

V usage is TRBV9 and J usage is TRBJ1-1, with 7 positions matching TRBD1. The germline V gene encodes CDR1 SGDLS and CDR2 YYNGEE. CDR3 length: 14 amino acids. Germline trimming cut 3 bases from V and 2 bases from J; bases unmatched to any gene: 4. Written as DNA, the CDR3 is TGTGCCAGCAGCGGTACAGGGGTAAACACTGAAGCTTTCTTT. The encoded protein is CASSGTGVNTEAFF.

The chain recombines TRBV7-2 with TRBJ1-1; tentatively, D is TRBD1 (5 bases). V was clipped by 6 bases and J by 0 bases, with 20 bases between them. The CDR3 has 17 amino acids. Germline V CDR1 and CDR2: SGHTA, FQGNSA. For the CDR3, the DNA is TGTGCCAGCAGTCCTCATGGTTACAGGAGAATGAACACTGAAGCTTTCTTT. Translation: CASSPHGYRRMNTEAFF. The variable domain in full, with the rest retrieved from reference TRBV7-2 and TRBJ1-1, is GAGVSQSPSNKVTEKGKDVELRCDPISGHTALYWYRQSLGQGLEFLIYFQGNSAPDKSGLPSDRFSAERTGGSVSTLTIQRTQQEDSAVYLCASSPHGYRRMNTEAFFGQGTRLTVV.

The V gene is TRBV7-8, the J gene TRBJ2-3, with 7 nucleotides matching TRBD1. With V trimmed by 5 bases and J by 6 bases, 11 bases remained unmatched. The CDR3 loop spans 15 amino acids. Germline values: CDR1 SGHVS, CDR2 FQNEAQ. CDR3 in DNA: TGTGCCAGCAGCCCTTGGACAGGAGAGACGGATACGCAGTATTTT. Its protein is CASSPWTGETDTQYF.

The V gene is TRBV15, the J gene TRBJ1-4; D not certain. The germline V gene has CDR1 LNHNV and CDR2 YYDKDF (reference sequence). This CDR3 contains 15 residues. V was cut by 1 base and J by 7 bases, with 13 bases left in between. Written as DNA, the CDR3 is TGTGCCACCAGCAGAGTTGGGTTGGGAGGTGAAAAACTGTTTTTT. Its translation is CATSRVGLGGEKLFF.

V and J are TRBV6-6 and TRBJ2-3; 8 bases align to TRBD1. The CDR3 covers 14 residues. CDR1 and CDR2 (germline): MNHNY, SVGAGI (reference sequence). V shed 6 bases, J shed 5 bases, and the junction held 7 bases outside the gene matches. CDR3 sequence: CASRPRGLGDTQYF. For the CDR3, the DNA is TGTGCCAGCAGACCCAGGGGGCTGGGAGATACGCAGTATTTT.

The V call is TRBV5-8, the J call TRBJ2-7; D is ambiguous. The germline V gene has CDR1 SGHTS and CDR2 YDEGEE. Between the trimmed V and J ends, which lost 7 bases and 1 base, there was a span of 9 bases. The CDR3 sequence is 12 residues long. CDR3 in DNA: TGTGCCAGCTTAGAGATATCCTACGAGCAGTACTTC. Protein: CASLEISYEQYF.

This clone was picked up a small number of times. V is TRBV28 and J is TRBJ2-7, with TRBD1 identical over 11 bases. This CDR3 region has 15 residues. CDR1 and CDR2 from the germline V gene are MDHEN and SYDVKM. The V segment lost 5 bases and the J segment 2 bases; nucleotides outside the gene matches: 5. The CDR3 coding sequence is TGTGCCAGCAGTGCTGGACAGGGGGCGACCTACGAGCAGTACTTC. Its translation is CASSAGQGATYEQYF.

The rearrangement joins TRBV19 to TRBJ2-1; 7 bases are shared with TRBD1. V was pared by 4 bases and J by 2 bases, with 8 bases of the junction left unmatched. The CDR3 runs 16 residues. Germline assignment: CDR1 LNHDA and CDR2 SQIVND (reference sequence). CDR3 nucleotide sequence: TGTGCCAGTAGTACCAGGGGGACATTTCCCTACAATGAGCAGTTCTTC. Protein product: CASSTRGTFPYNEQFF.

The genes are TRBV21-1 and TRBJ1-5. TRBV21-1 is termed a pseudogene. The CDR3 totals 12 residues. The CDR3 nucleotides are TGTGCCAGGCTCGTCGGGGTTCAGCCCCAGCATTTT. Translated, it gives CARLVGVQPQHF.

This clone has a single count. The J gene is TRBJ1-2, the V gene TRBV6-4; D gene uncertain. Germline CDR1 reads MRHNA; CDR2 reads SNTAGT. Trimming removed 0 bases from V and 8 bases from J, with 25 bases in between. The CDR3 covers 18 residues. CDR3 bases: TGTGCCAGCAGTGACTCGATAGGTCGCGTACAGCTAGCGGAGGGCTACACCTTC. It specifies CASSDSIGRVQLAEGYTF.